Listed here are 30 T cell receptor beta chains from one sample, sequenced in a study of post-analysis software for immune sequencing data. cDNA libraries of TCR beta carried unique molecular identifiers. TCRdb ran MiXCR on the PCR reads and lists one entry per CDR3 protein. The profile shows approximately 770,000 distinct CDR3 sequences, just over 45% of them singletons. Their antigens are not known. Study-wide points: Controls had lower frequencies than patients of about 5 TRBV segments, which included TRBV5-6, TRBV5-1 and TRBV20-1.

The source material was blood. The receptors come from a girl between 5 and 17 years old with multiple sclerosis.

J is TRBJ2-7 and V is TRBV29-1, with TRBD2 identical over 7 bases. Germline V gene sequence: CDR1 SQVTM, CDR2 ANQGSEA. Unmatched junction bases numbered 7, after V lost 4 bases and J lost 4 bases. This CDR3 has 13 residues. CDR3 sequence (DNA): TGCAGCGTTGGATCTAGCGGACTATACGAGCAGTACTTC. This codes for CSVGSSGLYEQYF.

This clonotype was seen more than once but under ten times. V and J are TRBV5-1 and TRBJ2-1; 11 bases are a match to TRBD2. The CDR3 runs to 16 residues. The J segment lost 5 bases and the V segment lost 1 base, leaving 5 bases of the junction unmatched. Germline CDR1 SGHRS, CDR2 YFSETQ. The CDR3 sequence: CASSLTSGSRDNEQFF. CDR3 in DNA: TGCGCCAGCAGCTTGACTAGCGGGAGTAGGGACAATGAGCAGTTCTTC.

The chain joins TRBV6-1 to TRBJ1-2, with D maybe TRBD1 (6 bases). Germline lookup yields CDR1 MNHNS and CDR2 SASEGT. This CDR3 comprises 15 residues. V lost 5 bases, J lost 2 bases, and 15 bases lay in between. The chain's CDR3 is CASSRIRTVNYGYTF. CDR3 DNA sequence: TGTGCCAGCAGTCGTATTCGGACAGTCAACTATGGCTACACCTTC.

This clonotype was seen repeatedly, ten times or more. This rearrangement joins TRBV5-1 to TRBJ1-1; the D gene is possibly TRBD1 (6 bases). The CDR3 is made up of 14 amino acids. Per the germline V gene, CDR1 is SGHRS and CDR2 is YFSETQ. V lost 2 bases and J lost 2, with 10 bases in between. The CDR3 DNA reads TGCGCCAGCAGCTTAGGGGGTCGAAACACTGAAGCTTTCTTT. It translates to CASSLGGRNTEAFF.

The chain couples TRBV7-9 to TRBJ2-7; no clear D gene. CDR3 size: 12 residues. Germline assignment: CDR1 SEHNR and CDR2 FQNEAQ (reference sequence). Deletions cut 5 bases from V and 6 bases from J, with 11 bases between. The CDR3 sequence is CASSPRAFEQYF. CDR3 bases: TGTGCCAGCAGCCCCCGGGCATTCGAGCAGTACTTC. The full variable domain, its missing parts supplied by reference TRBV7-9 and TRBJ2-7, is DTGVSQNPRHKITKRGQNVTFRCDPISEHNRLYWYRQTLGQGPEFLTYFQNEAQLEKSRLLSDRFSAERPKGSFSTLEIQRTEQGDSAMYLCASSPRAFEQYFGPGTRLTVT.

J is TRBJ2-7 and V is TRBV9, with 9 bases matching TRBD1. CDR3 length: 15 amino acids. Unmatched junction bases numbered 9, after V lost 2 bases and J lost 6 bases. Germline assignment: CDR1 SGDLS and CDR2 YYNGEE. CDR3 nucleotide sequence: TGTGCCAGCAGCGTTTCGGGACAGGGCCTGTCCGAGCAGTACTTC. This translates into CASSVSGQGLSEQYF. Combining the CDR3 with reference TRBV9 and TRBJ2-7 gives the whole variable domain DSGVTQTPKHLITATGQRVTLRCSPRSGDLSVYWYQQSLDQGLQFLIQYYNGEERAKGNILERFSAQQFPDLHSELNLSSLELGDSALYFCASSVSGQGLSEQYFGPGTRLTVT.

This clonotype was counted a single time. This chain links TRBV12-3 or TRBV12-4 with TRBJ1-1; 9 nucleotides agree with TRBD1. The junction had 13 bases not matched to a gene; V was cut back by 6 bases and J by 8 bases. The CDR3 has 15 residues. CDR3 sequence (DNA): TGTGCCAGCAGCCCTACCACAGGGGGCTATGGAGAAGCTTTCTTT. The encoded protein is CASSPTTGGYGEAFF.

This clonotype came up a few times. The rearrangement links TRBV20-1 to TRBJ2-7, with 7 bases identical to TRBD1. After removal of 0 bases from V and 5 bases from J, the junction contained 13 bases not matched to a gene. The CDR3 sequence is 16 residues long. CDR1 is DFQATT and CDR2 is SNEGSKA in the germline V gene (reference sequence). CDR3 bases: TGCAGTGCTAGAGAGTTGCTGTGGGACAGTAAGGACGAGCAGTACTTC. This translates into CSARELLWDSKDEQYF.

This clonotype was found many times. The CDR3 DNA reads TGTGCCAGCAGCCCCCGGGCCGACTATGGCTACACCTTC. Protein: CASSPRADYGYTF. V and J are TRBV7-9 and TRBJ1-2, with unresolved D. There are 13 residues in the CDR3. Between the trimmed V and J ends, which lost 5 bases and 3 bases, there was a span of 10 bases. Germline CDR1 reads SEHNR; CDR2 reads FQNEAQ (reference sequence).

The chain recombines TRBV19 with TRBJ1-2; 9 bases are a match to TRBD1. V trimming: 3 bases; J trimming: 0 bases; junction bases outside the gene matches: 2. Germline CDR1 LNHDA, CDR2 SQIVND (reference sequence). This CDR3 region has 15 residues. Here the CDR3 reads CASSIGQGSNYGYTF. In nucleotides, the CDR3 is TGTGCCAGTAGTATCGGACAGGGGTCTAACTATGGCTACACCTTC.

This clonotype has only a few counts. The chain uses TRBV12-3 or TRBV12-4 and TRBJ1-2; 8 bases fit TRBD1. This CDR3 region has 16 residues. Trimming at V came to 1 base and at J to 6 bases, leaving 10 bases not matched to a gene. DNA for the CDR3: TGTGCCAGCAGTTTAGAGGGACAGGCGGGGGTGCATGGCTACACCTTC. Residues: CASSLEGQAGVHGYTF.

This clonotype was counted only a few times. The J gene is TRBJ2-7, the V gene TRBV20-1, with a tentative D call TRBD1 (6 bases). The CDR3 is 14 amino acids. V lost 3 bases and J lost 2, with 14 bases in between. CDR1 is DFQATT and CDR2 is SNEGSKA in the germline V gene (reference sequence). Here the CDR3 reads CSARGASIAYEQYF. The CDR3 DNA reads as TGCAGTGCTAGGGGGGCCTCGATAGCCTACGAGCAGTACTTC.

The CDR3 nucleotides are TGTGCCAGCAGCTTAGGGCGTGAAAGCACAGATACGCAGTATTTT. This gives the protein CASSLGRESTDTQYF. This chain joins TRBV7-2 and TRBJ2-3; no clear D gene. Trimming left V 1 base short and J 0 bases short, with 8 bases between. Germline CDR1 and CDR2: SGHTA and FQGNSA. The CDR3 extends over 15 amino acids.

This clonotype was picked up a small number of times. V is TRBV11-2 and J is TRBJ2-3, with TRBD2 identical over 10 bases. The trim removed 2 bases at V and 2 bases at J, leaving 4 bases unmatched. The CDR3 is 16 amino acids. CDR1 SGHAT and CDR2 FQNNGV come from the germline V gene. The CDR3 reads CASSLLAGVFTDTQYF. CDR3 nucleotides: TGTGCCAGCAGCTTACTAGCGGGAGTGTTCACAGATACGCAGTATTTT.

This sequence joins TRBV10-3 and TRBJ1-1; D is possibly TRBD1 (5 bases). Germline assignment: CDR1 ENHRY and CDR2 SYGVKD. CDR3 length: 13 residues. Between the trimmed V and J ends, which lost 4 bases and 7 bases, there was a span of 13 bases. CDR3 nucleotide sequence: TGTGCCATCAGTGTAGGGGAGACGAGTGAAGCTTTCTTT. Translation: CAISVGETSEAFF.

This sequence joins TRBV29-1 and TRBJ2-7, with 9 bases matching TRBD1. CDR1 and CDR2 from the germline V gene are SQVTM and ANQGSEA. The junction had 2 bases not matched to a gene; V was cut back by 6 bases and J by 2 bases. The CDR3 length is 12 residues. The CDR3: CSVGTGPYEQYF. CDR3 nucleotides: TGCAGCGTAGGGACAGGGCCCTACGAGCAGTACTTC.

The rearrangement joins TRBV27 to TRBJ1-2; D remains unclear. The CDR3 is 14 amino acids. Germline CDR1 reads MNHEY; CDR2 reads SMNVEV (reference sequence). The ends were cut back, 0 bases at V and 4 bases at J, with 9 bases in the middle. This CDR3 is CASSLSWQAYGYTF. The CDR3 DNA reads TGTGCCAGCAGTTTATCGTGGCAGGCCTATGGCTACACCTTC.

This clonotype was counted a few times. The chain couples TRBV6-5 to TRBJ2-5; D possibly corresponds to TRBD2 (5 bases). The germline CDR1 and CDR2 sequences are MNHEY and SVGAGI. This CDR3 is built from 14 residues. Trimming took off 2 bases at V and 2 bases at J, with 9 bases between the two ends. The CDR3 DNA reads as TGTGCCAGCAGTTACGGGAGCATGCAAGAGACCCAGTACTTC. This sequence encodes CASSYGSMQETQYF.

This clonotype appeared once. The V call is TRBV20-1, the J call TRBJ2-1; no clear D gene. V lost 1 base, J lost 10 bases, and 8 bases lay in between. CDR1 and CDR2 (germline): DFQATT, SNEGSKA (reference sequence). The CDR3 spans 11 residues. CDR3 sequence: CSARGMGEQFF. The CDR3 bases are TGCAGTGCTAGAGGAATGGGGGAGCAGTTCTTC.

This clonotype was detected once. The V and J genes are TRBV20-1 and TRBJ2-4; the D gene could be TRBD1 or TRBD2 (5 bases each). V was shortened by 4 bases and J by 9 bases, with 7 bases between the two germline ends. The CDR3 extends over 10 amino acids. Germline CDR1 and CDR2: DFQATT and SNEGSKA (reference sequence). The CDR3: CSAKGTIQYF. DNA of the CDR3: TGCAGTGCTAAAGGGACCATTCAGTACTTC.

The V gene is TRBV12-3 or TRBV12-4, the J gene TRBJ1-2, with 10 positions matching TRBD1. The junction had 7 bases not matched to a gene; V was cut back by 4 bases and J by 8 bases. The CDR3 covers 14 residues. The CDR3 here is CASSWGTGVNGYTF. The CDR3 region has the DNA TGTGCCAGCAGTTGGGGGACAGGGGTCAACGGCTACACCTTC.

The rearrangement links TRBV12-3 or TRBV12-4 to TRBJ1-5; D is unresolved. Trimming removed 6 bases from V and 7 bases from J, with 10 bases in between. The CDR3 runs 12 residues. In nucleotides, the CDR3 is TGTGCCAGCAGCCCACAGCTCCAGCCCCAGCATTTT. Translating it yields CASSPQLQPQHF.

The table lists this clonotype with a few counts. J is TRBJ2-5 and V is TRBV29-1; TRBD2 is a possible D gene (6 bases). The CDR3 is 13 residues long. V was pared by 0 bases and J by 7 bases, with 12 bases between. Per germline, CDR1 SQVTM and CDR2 ANQGSEA. CDR3 in DNA: TGCAGCGTTGAAGACGGGGGTCCCGGGACCCAGTACTTC. It translates to CSVEDGGPGTQYF.

The CDR3 protein is CASQTVRDTLPDTQYF. CDR3 bases: TGTGCCAGCCAAACCGTCAGGGACACTCTCCCAGATACGCAGTATTTT. The chain couples TRBV12-3 or TRBV12-4 to TRBJ2-3, with D possibly being TRBD1 (6 bases). V was clipped by 8 bases and J by 4 bases, with 22 bases between them. The CDR3 length is 16 residues.

The chain is built from TRBV4-2 and TRBJ2-1, with a possible D match to TRBD1 (6 bases). V lost 8 bases and J 5 bases, leaving 10 bases between the germline ends. From germline, CDR1 is LGHNA and CDR2 YNFKEQ. This CDR3 has 12 amino acids. The CDR3 here is CASSTGNNEQFF. CDR3 nucleotides: TGTGCCAGCTCTACAGGGAACAATGAGCAGTTCTTC.

J is TRBJ1-1 and V is TRBV12-3 or TRBV12-4, with TRBD1 identical over 7 bases. The ends lost 2 bases at V and 7 bases at J; junction bases unmatched: 7. The CDR3 spans 14 residues. The CDR3 DNA follows: TGTGCCAGCAGTTTACAGGGGGGAAGCATTGAAGCTTTCTTT. Protein product: CASSLQGGSIEAFF.

The gene calls are TRBV7-2 and TRBJ1-1; D possibly corresponds to TRBD1 (5 bases). Germline-derived CDR1 and CDR2 are SGHTA and FQGNSA. The V gene lost 1 base and the J gene lost 2 bases, with 11 bases spanning the gap. The CDR3 loop spans 15 amino acids. The CDR3 nucleotides read TGTGCCAGCAGCTTAGATTCAGGGAGTAACACTGAAGCTTTCTTT. This gives the protein CASSLDSGSNTEAFF.

The chain uses TRBV30 and TRBJ2-5; 7 positions match TRBD1. The J call could be wrong; TRBJ2-7 is a better fit for the DNA end. The germline CDR1 and CDR2 sequences are GTSNPN and SVGIG (reference sequence). The length of the CDR3 is 13 residues. In DNA form, the CDR3 reads TGTGCCTGCCGTCCCGGGACAGCGTACGAGCAGTACTTC. It codes for CACRPGTAYEQYF.

The chain is built from TRBV30 and TRBJ1-4; D is unresolved. V was shortened by 7 bases and J by 4 bases, with 19 bases between the two germline ends. This CDR3 is 15 amino acids long. The germline gives CDR1 GTSNPN, CDR2 SVGIG (reference sequence). The CDR3 nucleotides read TGTGCCTCCCCCAGGTATGGGGAAGGTAATGAAAAACTGTTTTTT. This gives the protein CASPRYGEGNEKLFF. Variable domain in full (rest from reference TRBV30 and TRBJ1-4): SQTIHQWPATLVQPVGSPLSLECTVEGTSNPNLYWYRQAAGRGLQLLFYSVGIGQISSEVPQNLSASRPQDRQFILSSKKLLLSDSGFYLCASPRYGEGNEKLFFGSGTQLSVL.

This clonotype was detected only once. The chain has TRBV21-1 and TRBJ2-7; no DNA check was done on the table's D call, TRBD1. TRBV21-1 is noted as a pseudogene. The CDR3 length is 16 residues. The CDR3 DNA is TGTGCCAGCAGCCTCCTTTGGGACACAATCTGTTACGAGCAGTACTTC. It specifies CASSLLWDTICYEQYF.